Here is one T cell receptor beta chain with its context. The CDR3 is made up of 16 amino acids. With 3 bases clipped from V and 0 bases from J, the junction kept 1 base outside the gene matches. Germline V gene data show CDR1 as SGHRS and CDR2 as YFSETQ. This specimen belongs to a study of blood T cell repertoires in COVID-19. Study summary: The United States, Italy and Spain provided the acute and convalescent COVID-19 samples. Nucleic acid was either cDNA or gDNA, and it came from T cells, B-cell-depleted T cells, or PBMCs.

Source study methods: The assay estimated nucleated cells by amplifying reference gene primers. The protocol was immunoSEQ multiplex PCR, while the TCRdb copy is restricted to in-frame clones and leaves out a portion. The V and J calls and clone size come from that table; D and trimming were worked out from the DNA. The sample shows 240,000 or so clones, roughly 77% of them seen only once. The receptor was isolated from a woman of 80 years or more with acute or convalescent COVID-19. The source material was peripheral blood. V gene TRBV5-1 combines with J gene TRBJ1-4, with 11 nucleotides matching TRBD1. CDR3 sequence: CASSSGQGATNEKLFF. CDR3 in DNA: TGCGCCAGCAGCTCGGGACAGGGGGCAACTAATGAAAAACTGTTTTTT.